This T cell receptor (beta chain) emerged from a study of cytomegalovirus exposure and HLA in healthy donors. Germline V lookup: CDR1 MNHEY, CDR2 SVGAGI. V was trimmed by 6 bases and J by 5 bases, leaving 10 bases between them. CDR3 length: 13 residues. PCR amplification relied on 60 Vbeta primers (plus 13 Jbeta primers). Data came from immunoSEQ multiplex PCR; TCRdb stores just in-frame clones and leaves some out. The sample table sets out some 120,000 clones. The specimen was PBMCs. This receptor was identified in a man aged 25-45 years in good health and CMV-seronegative. V is TRBV6-5 and J is TRBJ2-2; weak D call: TRBD1 (5 bases). The CDR3 nucleotides are TGTGCCAGCAGGGTCAGGGTTACCGGGGAGCTGTTTTTT. Encoded protein: CASRVRVTGELFF.